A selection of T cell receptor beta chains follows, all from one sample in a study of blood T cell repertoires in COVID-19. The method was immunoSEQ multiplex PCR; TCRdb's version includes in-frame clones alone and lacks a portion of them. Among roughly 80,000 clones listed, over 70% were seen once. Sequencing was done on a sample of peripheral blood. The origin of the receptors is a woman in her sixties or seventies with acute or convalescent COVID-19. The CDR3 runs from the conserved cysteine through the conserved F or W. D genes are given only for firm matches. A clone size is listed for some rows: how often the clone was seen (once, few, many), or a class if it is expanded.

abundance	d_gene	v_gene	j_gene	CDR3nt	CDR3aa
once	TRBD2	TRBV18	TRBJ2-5	TGTGCCAGCTCGTCCCCGGGACTAGCGGGGGTTCAAGAGACCCAGTACTTC	CASSSPGLAGVQETQYF
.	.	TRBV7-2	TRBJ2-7	TGTGCCAGCAGCCTGGGAGGAGTTTACGAGCAGTACTTC	CASSLGGVYEQYF
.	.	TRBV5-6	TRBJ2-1	TGTGCCAGCAGCTTGGCTGGCAGGGGAAGGAATGAGCAGTTCTTC	CASSLAGRGRNEQFF
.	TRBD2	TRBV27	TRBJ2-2	TGTGCCAGCAGCCGGACTAGCGGGAGTATTTTCGGGGAGCTGTTTTTT	CASSRTSGSIFGELFF
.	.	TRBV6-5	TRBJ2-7	TGTGCCAGCAGCTCCCTCTACGAGCAGTACTTC	CASSSLYEQYF
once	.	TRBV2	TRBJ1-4	TGTGCCAGCAGTAGACAGTCAACTAATGAAAAACTGTTTTTT	CASSRQSTNEKLFF
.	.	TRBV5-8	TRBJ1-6	TGTGCCAGCAGCGTCCAATTGGTGGGGAGGAATTCACCCCTCCACTTT	CASSVQLVGRNSPLHF
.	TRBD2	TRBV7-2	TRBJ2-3	TGTGCCAGCAGCTTGGCTACTAGCGGGAGAGGAGATACGCAGTATTTT	CASSLATSGRGDTQYF
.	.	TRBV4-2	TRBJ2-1	TGTGCCAGCAGCCCCCCAGGAGGGTACAATGAGCAGTTCTTC	CASSPPGGYNEQFF
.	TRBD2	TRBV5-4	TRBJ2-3	TGTGCCAGCAGCTCCGAACTAGCGGGCAGGGGTACAGATACGCAGTATTTT	CASSSELAGRGTDTQYF
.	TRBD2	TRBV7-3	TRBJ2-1	TGTGCCAGCAGTACCGGGACTAGCTATACCGATGAGCAGTTCTTC	CASSTGTSYTDEQFF
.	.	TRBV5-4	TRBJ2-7	TGTGCCAGCAGCCTCGGACATCCCCCCGGCGAGCAGTACTTC	CASSLGHPPGEQYF
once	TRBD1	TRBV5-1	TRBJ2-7	TGCGCCAGCAGCTTGGGACAGGGGGTTTCTTACGAGCAGTACTTC	CASSLGQGVSYEQYF
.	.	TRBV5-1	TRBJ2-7	TGCGCCAGCAGCTTGGGGACTACGCCCTACGAGCAGTACTTC	CASSLGTTPYEQYF
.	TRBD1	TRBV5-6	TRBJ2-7	TGTGCCAGCAGCTTGAGGGGACAGGGATCCTACGAGCAGTACTTC	CASSLRGQGSYEQYF
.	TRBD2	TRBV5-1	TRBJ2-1	TGCGCCAGCAGCTTGGCGAGTAGCGGGAGGGGAAATGAGCAGTTCTTC	CASSLASSGRGNEQFF
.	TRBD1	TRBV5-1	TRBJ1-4	TGCGCCAGCAGCGGCGGACAGGATCAGTCTAATGAAAAACTGTTTTTT	CASSGGQDQSNEKLFF
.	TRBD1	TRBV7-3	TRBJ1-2	TGTGCCAGCAGCTCTACTCCGGACAGGGGGGACTATGGCTACACCTTC	CASSSTPDRGDYGYTF
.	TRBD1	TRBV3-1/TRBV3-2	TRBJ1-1	TGTGCCAGCAGCTCCGTACCAGGGGGCGGCACTGAAGCTTTCTTT	CASSSVPGGGTEAFF
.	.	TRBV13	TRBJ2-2	TGTGCCAGCAGCTTAGGAGGCGGGGCGAACACCGGGGAGCTGTTTTTT	CASSLGGGANTGELFF
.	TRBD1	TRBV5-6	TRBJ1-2	TGTGCCAGCAGCTTGTTTGACGCTGGACAGGGCGGTGGCTACACCTTC	CASSLFDAGQGGGYTF
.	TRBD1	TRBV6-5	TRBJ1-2	TGTGCCAGCAGTTACTCCGAGACAGGGGGCGCGGGTGGCTACACCTTC	CASSYSETGGAGGYTF
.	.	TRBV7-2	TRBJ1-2	TGTGCCAGCAGCTTAGGGAGGGACTATGGCTACACCTTC	CASSLGRDYGYTF
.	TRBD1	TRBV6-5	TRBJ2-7	TGTGCCAGCAGCTTACAGGGGGCTTACGAGCAGTACTTC	CASSLQGAYEQYF
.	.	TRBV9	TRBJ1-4	TGTGCCAGCAGTGACACTGAAAAACTGTTTTTT	CASSDTEKLFF
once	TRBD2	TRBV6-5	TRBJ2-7	TGTGCCAGCAGTTACTCGAGACTAGCGTCCCACGAGCAGTACTTC	CASSYSRLASHEQYF